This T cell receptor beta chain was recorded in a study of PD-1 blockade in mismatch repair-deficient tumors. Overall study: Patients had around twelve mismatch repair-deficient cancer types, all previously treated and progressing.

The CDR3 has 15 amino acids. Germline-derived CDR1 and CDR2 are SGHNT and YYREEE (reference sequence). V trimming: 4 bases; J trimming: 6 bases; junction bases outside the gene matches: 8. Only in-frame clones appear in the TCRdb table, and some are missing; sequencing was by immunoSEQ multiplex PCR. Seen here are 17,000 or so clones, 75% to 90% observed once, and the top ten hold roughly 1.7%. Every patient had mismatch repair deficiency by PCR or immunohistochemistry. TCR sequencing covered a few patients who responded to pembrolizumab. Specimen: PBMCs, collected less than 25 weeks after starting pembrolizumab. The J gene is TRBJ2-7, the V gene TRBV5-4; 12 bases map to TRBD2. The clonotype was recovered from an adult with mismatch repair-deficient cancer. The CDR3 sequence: CASSGGLAGTGEQYF. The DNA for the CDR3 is TGTGCCAGCAGCGGGGGACTAGCGGGTACCGGCGAGCAGTACTTC. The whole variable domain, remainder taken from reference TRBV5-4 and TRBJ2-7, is ETGVTQSPTHLIKTRGQQVTLRCSSQSGHNTVSWYQQALGQGPQFIFQYYREEENGRGNFPPRFSGLQFPNYSSELNVNALELDDSALYLCASSGGLAGTGEQYFGPGTRLTVT.